These T cell receptor beta chains were read from a single sample in a study of T cells in tuberculosis. The table came from immunoSEQ multiplex PCR; TCRdb's copy has only in-frame clones and leaves some out. The sample lists approximately 28,000 clones, 90% to 95% seen once, with 4.9% in the top ten. Sequencing was carried out using PBMCs. The receptors stem from a donor aged 5-35 years with latent tuberculosis or without tuberculosis infection. CDR3s leave out the opening cysteine and the closing phenylalanine or tryptophan. Fields, in order: J gene, V gene, CDR3 protein.

J gene: TRBJ1-1
V gene: TRBV18
CDR3 protein: ASSSQGENTEAF

J gene: TRBJ1-1
V gene: TRBV5-6
CDR3 protein: ASSITPNTEAF

J gene: TRBJ2-5
V gene: TRBV5-4
CDR3 protein: ASSSPAGQETQY

J gene: TRBJ1-2
V gene: TRBV5-1
CDR3 protein: ASSLAGQAYGYT

J gene: TRBJ2-7
V gene: TRBV27
CDR3 protein: ASSLSLAGVRYEQY

J gene: TRBJ2-1
V gene: TRBV13
CDR3 protein: ASSLGPSGGAFEQF

J gene: TRBJ2-7
V gene: TRBV9
CDR3 protein: ASSVDRGPYEQY

J gene: TRBJ2-5
V gene: TRBV5-6
CDR3 protein: ASSGGKETQY

J gene: TRBJ2-7
V gene: TRBV5-5
CDR3 protein: ASSLPDRSREQY

J gene: TRBJ1-5
V gene: TRBV15
CDR3 protein: ATSRDMDRNQPQH

J gene: TRBJ2-1
V gene: TRBV6-1
CDR3 protein: ASSEVAGGRGEQF

J gene: TRBJ1-1
V gene: TRBV6-6
CDR3 protein: ASSYRGGTEAF

J gene: TRBJ2-7
V gene: TRBV29-1
CDR3 protein: SVETGSGLG

J gene: TRBJ2-1
V gene: TRBV7-2
CDR3 protein: ASKKQGLDEQF

J gene: TRBJ2-1
V gene: TRBV7-8
CDR3 protein: ASSFKLAGMDEQF

J gene: TRBJ2-2
V gene: TRBV7-2
CDR3 protein: ASSRDYSTGELF

J gene: TRBJ2-3
V gene: TRBV6-4
CDR3 protein: ASSDSRGGTDTQY

J gene: TRBJ2-2
V gene: TRBV6-5
CDR3 protein: ASSPGTLNTGELF

J gene: TRBJ2-1
V gene: TRBV9
CDR3 protein: ASSPRDTGQF

J gene: TRBJ2-2
V gene: TRBV18
CDR3 protein: ASSPGTAHNTGELF

J gene: TRBJ2-7
V gene: TRBV7-2
CDR3 protein: ASSLVSGRAGYEQY

J gene: TRBJ1-3
V gene: TRBV5-1
CDR3 protein: ASSLDPGGDTIY

J gene: TRBJ1-5
V gene: TRBV19
CDR3 protein: ASSIAGVNQPQH

J gene: TRBJ2-3
V gene: TRBV19
CDR3 protein: ASSSTPPGQGLTDTQY

J gene: TRBJ1-1
V gene: TRBV9
CDR3 protein: ASSFGVVDTEAF

J gene: TRBJ2-4
V gene: TRBV5-1
CDR3 protein: ASSLVGDRVGIQY

J gene: TRBJ2-1
V gene: TRBV29-1
CDR3 protein: SALAGGPGNEQF

J gene: TRBJ1-3
V gene: TRBV6-5
CDR3 protein: ASSTSQASGNTIY

J gene: TRBJ1-5
V gene: TRBV28
CDR3 protein: ASKTGTEINQPQH

J gene: TRBJ2-3
V gene: TRBV4-1
CDR3 protein: ASSHAQRTSGNAPTDTQY

J gene: TRBJ2-7
V gene: TRBV7-9
CDR3 protein: ASSRDGGMYNEQY

J gene: TRBJ1-5
V gene: TRBV25-1
CDR3 protein: ASSGVQGLNQPQH

J gene: TRBJ1-1
V gene: TRBV27
CDR3 protein: ASSSLPGYTEAF

J gene: TRBJ1-1
V gene: TRBV6-6
CDR3 protein: ASSYSLGGTEAF

J gene: TRBJ2-1
V gene: TRBV9
CDR3 protein: ASSVEGGRANEQF

J gene: TRBJ2-7
V gene: TRBV18
CDR3 protein: ASSTSTGPNEQY

J gene: TRBJ2-1
V gene: TRBV9
CDR3 protein: ASSVGPKPGGAGSNEQF

J gene: TRBJ2-7
V gene: TRBV4-1
CDR3 protein: ASSQGWGGTLAYEQY

J gene: TRBJ2-7
V gene: TRBV27
CDR3 protein: ASSPNRGSYEQY

J gene: TRBJ2-3
V gene: TRBV27
CDR3 protein: ASSSRRTAISTDTQY

J gene: TRBJ2-7
V gene: TRBV27
CDR3 protein: ASSFSASSYEQY

J gene: TRBJ1-3
V gene: TRBV11-2
CDR3 protein: ASSFMEWDSGNTIY

J gene: TRBJ2-1
V gene: TRBV28
CDR3 protein: ASRLSGSSYNEQF

J gene: TRBJ2-1
V gene: TRBV27
CDR3 protein: ASSLLSGGAGVEQF

J gene: TRBJ2-7
V gene: TRBV28
CDR3 protein: ASSLPSRSGRNEQY